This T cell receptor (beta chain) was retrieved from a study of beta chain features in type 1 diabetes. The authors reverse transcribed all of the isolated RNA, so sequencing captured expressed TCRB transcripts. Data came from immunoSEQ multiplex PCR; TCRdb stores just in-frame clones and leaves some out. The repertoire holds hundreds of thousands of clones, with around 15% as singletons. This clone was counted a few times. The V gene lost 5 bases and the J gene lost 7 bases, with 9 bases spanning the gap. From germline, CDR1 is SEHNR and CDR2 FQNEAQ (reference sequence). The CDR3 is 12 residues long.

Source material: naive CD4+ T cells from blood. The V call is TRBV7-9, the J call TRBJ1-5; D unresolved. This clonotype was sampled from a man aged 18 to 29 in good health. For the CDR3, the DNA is TGTGCCAGCAGCCCAGGTTACCAGCCCCAGCATTTT. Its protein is CASSPGYQPQHF.